One and the same sample provided the 28 T cell receptor beta chains below, sequenced in a study of CD8 T cells in Susac syndrome. An input of 0.5 to 1 ug of RNA was subjected to reverse transcription using random hexamers. TCRdb reprocessed the immunoSEQ multiplex PCR reads with MiXCR, giving one entry per CDR3 protein. The repertoire holds 95,000 to 150,000 distinct CDR3 sequences, with over 90% as singletons. The specimen sequenced was CD8+ T cells from PBMCs. These receptors all come from a human donor with multiple sclerosis.

This clonotype was seen more than once but under ten times. The chain has TRBV19 and TRBJ2-1; TRBD2 matches 10 bases. Per germline, CDR1 LNHDA and CDR2 SQIVND (reference sequence). This CDR3 comprises 15 residues. J lost 9 bases, V lost 7 bases, and 12 bases had no gene match. The CDR3 protein is CASTPPGLAGAEQFF. The CDR3 nucleotides are TGTGCCAGTACCCCCCCCGGGCTAGCGGGGGCTGAGCAGTTCTTC.

This clonotype was seen more than once but under ten times. The CDR3 sequence is CSALGRLSYEQYF. CDR3 coding DNA: TGCAGCGCCCTGGGACGGCTTTCCTACGAGCAGTACTTC. V usage is TRBV29-1 and J usage is TRBJ2-7, with D perhaps given as TRBD1 or TRBD2 (5 bases each). The CDR3 totals 13 residues. CDR1 and CDR2 from the germline V gene are SQVTM and ANQGSEA. Trimming left V 7 bases short and J 1 base short, with 14 bases between.

The rearrangement joins TRBV2 to TRBJ2-3; D is possibly TRBD1 or TRBD2 (6 bases each). The germline gives CDR1 SNHLY, CDR2 FYNNEI. This CDR3 region has 14 residues. Trimming shortened V by 9 bases and J by 1 base, and 14 bases separated the two germline ends. CDR3 in amino acids: CASMGGWGTDTQYF. CDR3 DNA: TGTGCCAGTATGGGGGGCTGGGGCACAGATACGCAGTATTTT.

This clonotype has a single count. This rearrangement joins TRBV6-1 to TRBJ2-7, with a possible D match to TRBD2 (6 bases). V gave up 4 bases and J gave up 2 bases, with 9 bases separating them. The germline CDR1 and CDR2 sequences are MNHNS and SASEGT. CDR3 length equals 13 residues. CDR3 bases: TGTGCCAGCAGTGCGTCGGGGGCCTACGAGCAGTACTTC. It codes for CASSASGAYEQYF.

V and J are TRBV11-2 and TRBJ1-2; TRBD1 aligns across 7 bases. The CDR3 is 15 residues long. Germline V lookup: CDR1 SGHAT, CDR2 FQNNGV. J gave up 6 bases and V 1 base, and 8 bases lay outside the gene matches. The chain's CDR3 is CASSLAPTGDDGYTF. For the CDR3, the DNA is TGTGCCAGCAGCTTAGCCCCCACAGGGGATGATGGCTACACCTTC.

The chain has TRBV12-3 or TRBV12-4 and TRBJ1-4; D unclear. With 3 bases removed from V and 5 bases from J, the gap between germline ends came to 7 bases. The CDR3 is 13 residues long. The CDR3 DNA reads as TGTGCCAGCAGTTTGGCACGGAATGAAAAACTGTTTTTT. It codes for CASSLARNEKLFF.

The chain combines TRBV27 with TRBJ2-5; D is unclear. Germline V CDR1 and CDR2: MNHEY, SMNVEV (reference sequence). V was clipped by 6 bases and J by 0 bases, with 14 bases between them. The CDR3 has 15 amino acids. The chain's CDR3 is CASSPMAPYQETQYF. The CDR3 coding sequence is TGTGCCAGCAGCCCGATGGCACCGTACCAAGAGACCCAGTACTTC.

This clonotype was picked up one time. This sequence joins TRBV27 and TRBJ2-1; D is possibly TRBD2 (6 bases). CDR1 and CDR2 (germline): MNHEY, SMNVEV (reference sequence). This CDR3 spans 14 amino acids. V lost 7 bases and J lost 10, with 20 bases in between. The CDR3 sequence is CASTRGAGVPEQFF. The CDR3 region has the DNA TGTGCCAGCACACGAGGAGCGGGCGTCCCGGAGCAGTTCTTC.

This sequence joins TRBV28 and TRBJ1-5; D remains unclear. The CDR3 sequence is 14 residues long. Trimming pared 6 bases from V and 0 bases from J, leaving 9 bases between. Germline values: CDR1 MDHEN, CDR2 SYDVKM. The CDR3 sequence: CASREDYSNQPQHF. CDR3 DNA sequence: TGTGCCAGCAGGGAGGATTATAGCAATCAGCCCCAGCATTTT.

This chain joins TRBV29-1 and TRBJ2-3; no definite D call. Germline V gives CDR1 SQVTM, CDR2 ANQGSEA. The CDR3 length is 12 residues. V was shortened by 2 bases and J by 5 bases, with 8 bases between the two germline ends. For the CDR3, the DNA is TGCAGCGTTGAACGGTATGAAGATACGCAGTATTTT. Residues: CSVERYEDTQYF.

V usage is TRBV27 and J usage is TRBJ1-5; D might be TRBD1 (5 bases). The V end lost 3 bases, the J end lost 6 bases, and 9 bases lay between the germline ends. Germline V gene sequence: CDR1 MNHEY, CDR2 SMNVEV (reference sequence). This CDR3 is 13 amino acids long. CDR3 amino acids: CASSLGRGQPQHF. The CDR3 coding sequence is TGTGCCAGCAGTTTGGGGCGGGGTCAGCCCCAGCATTTT.

The rearrangement joins TRBV28 to TRBJ1-3; the match to TRBD1 covers 11 bases. Germline lookup yields CDR1 MDHEN and CDR2 SYDVKM. The ends lost 4 bases at V and 4 bases at J; junction bases unmatched: 6. The CDR3 loop spans 16 amino acids. CDR3 DNA: TGTGCCAGCAGTTGGGACAGGGGGGCCCGGGGAAACACCATATATTTT. It specifies CASSWDRGARGNTIYF. The complete variable domain, with remaining parts taken from reference TRBV28 and TRBJ1-3, reads DVKVTQSSRYLVKRTGEKVFLECVQDMDHENMFWYRQDPGLGLRLIYFSYDVKMKEKGDIPEGYSVSREKKERFSLILESASTNQTSMYLCASSWDRGARGNTIYFGEGSWLTVV.

This sequence joins TRBV6-1 and TRBJ2-4, with TRBD2 matching 12 bases. Germline CDR1 MNHNS, CDR2 SASEGT. The CDR3 runs to 18 residues. V gave up 7 bases and J gave up 5 bases; unmatched junction bases: 15. The CDR3 coding sequence is TGTGCCAGCACCAACGGCCCCCATCTAGCGGGAGGGGAAAACATTCAGTACTTC. The encoded protein is CASTNGPHLAGGENIQYF.

The chain joins TRBV7-6 to TRBJ2-7, with a possible D match to TRBD1 (5 bases). V dropped 5 bases and J dropped 5 bases, with 16 bases sitting between them. This CDR3 spans 14 amino acids. CDR1 SGHVS and CDR2 FNYEAQ come from the germline V gene. The CDR3 DNA reads TGTGCCAGCAGCCCACTCAAGGTAGGGGACGAGCAGTACTTC. This sequence encodes CASSPLKVGDEQYF.

The CDR3 DNA reads as TGCGCCAGCAGTCATGACGGGGTTGGAGCAGATACGCAGTATTTT. Its protein is CASSHDGVGADTQYF. V and J are TRBV5-1 and TRBJ2-3, with a tentative D call TRBD2 (5 bases). The germline CDR1 and CDR2 sequences are SGHRS and YFSETQ. The V end lost 5 bases, the J end lost 4 bases, and 17 bases lay between the germline ends. The CDR3 has 15 residues. Complete variable domain (other parts from reference TRBV5-1 and TRBJ2-3): KAGVTQTPRYLIKTRGQQVTLSCSPISGHRSVSWYQQTPGQGLQFLFEYFSETQRNKGNFPGRFSGRQFSNSRSEMNVSTLELGDSALYLCASSHDGVGADTQYFGPGTRLTVL.

This chain joins TRBV7-2 and TRBJ2-2, with unresolved D. Germline V gene sequence: CDR1 SGHTA, CDR2 FQGNSA. V was shortened by 1 base and J by 0 bases, with 12 bases between the two germline ends. This CDR3 is 17 amino acids long. The CDR3 nucleotides read TGTGCCAGCAGCTTAGAGTTCGTACCCGCGAACACCGGGGAGCTGTTTTTT. Amino acids: CASSLEFVPANTGELFF.

The chain has TRBV19 and TRBJ1-2, with D maybe TRBD1 (5 bases). Germline V gene data show CDR1 as LNHDA and CDR2 as SQIVND (reference sequence). CDR3 length equals 16 residues. V lost 5 bases to trimming and J lost 8 bases, with 24 bases between them. CDR3 DNA sequence: TGTGCCAGTAGTCAATACCGGGAAGGGGCCTTTTCGGGCTACACCTTC. Amino acids: CASSQYREGAFSGYTF.

The V and J genes are TRBV14 and TRBJ1-2; 7 bases map to TRBD1. The germline V gene has CDR1 SGHDN and CDR2 FVKESK. This CDR3 contains 17 residues. J lost 7 bases, V lost 1 base, and 15 bases had no gene match. The CDR3 bases are TGTGCCAGCAGCCAAGCAGTCGTTACAGGGGCGTTAGGTGGCTACACCTTC. It encodes CASSQAVVTGALGGYTF.

The CDR3 loop is CASWDPSCNEQFF. The CDR3 nucleotides are TGTGCCAGCTGGGACCCGTCTTGCAATGAGCAGTTCTTC. This chain uses TRBV5-7 with TRBJ2-1; D may match TRBD1 or TRBD2 (5 bases each). TRBV5-7 is placed among ORFs of uncertain function. This CDR3 is 13 amino acids long. Trimming pared 7 bases from V and 6 bases from J, leaving 14 bases between.

This chain connects TRBV9 to TRBJ2-1, with 7 positions matching TRBD2. This CDR3 spans 15 amino acids. V shed 3 bases and J 1 base; nucleotides not matched to a gene: 4. Per germline, CDR1 SGDLS and CDR2 YYNGEE. The CDR3 nucleotides are TGTGCCAGCAGCGCTAGCGGACTTTCCTACAATGAGCAGTTCTTC. This gives the protein CASSASGLSYNEQFF.

The V gene is TRBV4-2, the J gene TRBJ2-3, with D maybe TRBD2 (6 bases). V was trimmed by 5 bases and J by 2 bases, leaving 11 bases between them. The germline CDR1 and CDR2 sequences are LGHNA and YNFKEQ. CDR3 size: 14 residues. The CDR3 here is CASSTGTFTDTQYF. The CDR3 nucleotides read TGTGCCAGCAGCACCGGGACTTTCACAGATACGCAGTATTTT.

The CDR3 sequence: CASSIAGETQYF. The CDR3 DNA is TGTGCCAGCAGTATCGCGGGGGAGACCCAGTACTTC. V is TRBV6-5 and J is TRBJ2-5, with D perhaps TRBD2 (6 bases). V was clipped by 5 bases and J by 5 bases, with 9 bases between them. This CDR3 is 12 amino acids long. Germline assignment: CDR1 MNHEY and CDR2 SVGAGI.

This clonotype was seen once. V usage is TRBV9 and J usage is TRBJ1-4, with D tentatively TRBD1 (5 bases). Germline-derived CDR1 and CDR2 are SGDLS and YYNGEE. V was trimmed by 3 bases and J by 10 bases, leaving 13 bases between them. The CDR3 is made up of 13 amino acids. CDR3 DNA sequence: TGTGCCAGCAGCGCTCCGGGACGAGGAAAACTGTTTTTT. Translation gives CASSAPGRGKLFF. The entire variable domain, with the rest obtained from reference TRBV9 and TRBJ1-4, is as follows: DSGVTQTPKHLITATGQRVTLRCSPRSGDLSVYWYQQSLDQGLQFLIQYYNGEERAKGNILERFSAQQFPDLHSELNLSSLELGDSALYFCASSAPGRGKLFFGSGTQLSVL.

This chain links TRBV13 with TRBJ1-5, with D possibly being TRBD1 (6 bases). Germline assignment: CDR1 PRHDT and CDR2 FYEKMQ (reference sequence). The CDR3 runs 15 residues. V was pared by 0 bases and J by 1 base, with 7 bases between. The CDR3 sequence: CASSLGGASNQPQHF. Here the CDR3 DNA reads TGTGCCAGCAGCTTAGGGGGGGCCAGCAATCAGCCCCAGCATTTT. The full variable domain, with the rest looked up from reference TRBV13 and TRBJ1-5, is AAGVIQSPRHLIKEKRETATLKCYPIPRHDTVYWYQQGPGQDPQFLISFYEKMQSDKGSIPDRFSAQQFSDYHSELNMSSLELGDSALYFCASSLGGASNQPQHFGDGTRLSIL.

This chain links TRBV6-5 with TRBJ1-2; D is undetermined. The germline V gene encodes CDR1 MNHEY and CDR2 SVGAGI. CDR3 length equals 13 residues. Trimming took off 4 bases at V and 8 bases at J, with 14 bases between the two ends. CDR3 amino acids: CASSLTQIWGYTF. The DNA for the CDR3 is TGTGCCAGCAGTTTAACTCAGATTTGGGGCTACACCTTC.

The chain combines TRBV19 with TRBJ2-1; 8 nucleotides agree with TRBD1. Trimming took 5 bases from V and 2 from J; bases not matched to a gene: 14. This CDR3 spans 18 amino acids. CDR1 and CDR2 (germline): LNHDA, SQIVND (reference sequence). In DNA form, the CDR3 reads TGTGCCAGTAGTCCTCCCAGGGGGCGCGGTATAACCTACAATGAGCAGTTCTTC. It is translated as CASSPPRGRGITYNEQFF. Together with reference TRBV19 and TRBJ2-1, the CDR3 gives the full variable domain: DGGITQSPKYLFRKEGQNVTLSCEQNLNHDAMYWYRQDPGQGLRLIYYSQIVNDFQKGDIAEGYSVSREKKESFPLTVTSAQKNPTAFYLCASSPPRGRGITYNEQFFGPGTRLTVL.

V usage is TRBV7-6 and J usage is TRBJ2-2, with unresolved D. The germline V gene has CDR1 SGHVS and CDR2 FNYEAQ. The ends were cut back, 3 bases at V and 1 base at J, with 9 bases in the middle. The CDR3 runs to 15 residues. In DNA form, the CDR3 reads TGTGCCAGCAGCTTGGGCAGGCTGAACACCGGGGAGCTGTTTTTT. This translates into CASSLGRLNTGELFF. The whole variable domain, remainder taken from reference TRBV7-6 and TRBJ2-2, is GAGVSQSPRYKVTKRGQDVALRCDPISGHVSLYWYRQALGQGPEFLTYFNYEAQQDKSGLPNDRFSAERPEGSISTLTIQRTEQRDSAMYRCASSLGRLNTGELFFGEGSRLTVL.

The V gene is TRBV20-1, the J gene TRBJ2-1; 11 bases are shared with TRBD2. The CDR3 is made up of 17 amino acids. In germline, CDR1 is DFQATT, CDR2 SNEGSKA (reference sequence). Losses at the gene ends were 0 bases for V and 0 bases for J; bases not matched to a gene: 4. CDR3 nucleotides: TGCAGTGCTAGAGATGTAACTAGCGGGGGCTCCTACAATGAGCAGTTCTTC. This codes for CSARDVTSGGSYNEQFF.